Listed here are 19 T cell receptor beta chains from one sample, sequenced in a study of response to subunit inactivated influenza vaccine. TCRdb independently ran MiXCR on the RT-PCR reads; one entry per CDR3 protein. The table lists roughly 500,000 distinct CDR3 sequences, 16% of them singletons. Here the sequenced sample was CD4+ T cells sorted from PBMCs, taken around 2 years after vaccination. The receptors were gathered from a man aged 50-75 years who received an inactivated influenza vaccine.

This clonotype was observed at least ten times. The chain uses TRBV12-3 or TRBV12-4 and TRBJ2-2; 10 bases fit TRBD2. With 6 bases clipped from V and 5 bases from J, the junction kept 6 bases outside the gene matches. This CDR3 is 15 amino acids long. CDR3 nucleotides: TGTGCCAGCAGCCTAGCGGGAGCGACAACCGGGGAGCTGTTTTTT. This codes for CASSLAGATTGELFF.

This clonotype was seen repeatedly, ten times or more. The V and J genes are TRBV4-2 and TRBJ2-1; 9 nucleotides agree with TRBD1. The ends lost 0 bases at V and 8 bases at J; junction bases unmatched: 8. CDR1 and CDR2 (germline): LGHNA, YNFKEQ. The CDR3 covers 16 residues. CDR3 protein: CASSQDLQGARYEQFF. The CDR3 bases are TGTGCCAGCAGCCAAGATTTACAGGGGGCGCGCTATGAGCAGTTCTTC.

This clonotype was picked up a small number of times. The CDR3 bases are TGTGCCAGCAGTAGTGAGAGATATGGCTACACCTTC. It translates to CASSSERYGYTF. The chain uses TRBV28 and TRBJ1-2; D gene uncertain. Germline CDR1 reads MDHEN; CDR2 reads SYDVKM. V was cut by 5 bases and J by 5 bases, with 9 bases left in between. CDR3 size: 12 residues.

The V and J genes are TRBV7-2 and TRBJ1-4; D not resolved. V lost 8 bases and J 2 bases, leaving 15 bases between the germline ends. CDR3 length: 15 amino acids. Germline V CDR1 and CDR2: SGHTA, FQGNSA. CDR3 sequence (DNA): TGTGCCAGCGGGAGGGTCGGAGGGACTAATGAAAAACTGTTTTTT. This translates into CASGRVGGTNEKLFF. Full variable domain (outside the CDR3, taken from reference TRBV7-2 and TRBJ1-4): GAGVSQSPSNKVTEKGKDVELRCDPISGHTALYWYRQSLGQGLEFLIYFQGNSAPDKSGLPSDRFSAERTGGSVSTLTIQRTQQEDSAVYLCASGRVGGTNEKLFFGSGTQLSVL.

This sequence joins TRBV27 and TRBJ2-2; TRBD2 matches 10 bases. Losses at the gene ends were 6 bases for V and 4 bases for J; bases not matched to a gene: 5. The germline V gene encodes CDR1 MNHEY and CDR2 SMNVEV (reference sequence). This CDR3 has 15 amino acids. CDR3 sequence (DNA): TGTGCCAGCAGACGAGCGGGGGGGTCCACCGGGGAGCTGTTTTTT. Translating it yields CASRRAGGSTGELFF.

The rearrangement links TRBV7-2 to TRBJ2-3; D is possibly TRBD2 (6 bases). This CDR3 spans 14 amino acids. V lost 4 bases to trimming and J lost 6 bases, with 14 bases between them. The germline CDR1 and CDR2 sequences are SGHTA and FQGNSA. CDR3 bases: TGTGCCAGCAGCTCAGGACTATCTCCTGATACGCAGTATTTT. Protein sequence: CASSSGLSPDTQYF.

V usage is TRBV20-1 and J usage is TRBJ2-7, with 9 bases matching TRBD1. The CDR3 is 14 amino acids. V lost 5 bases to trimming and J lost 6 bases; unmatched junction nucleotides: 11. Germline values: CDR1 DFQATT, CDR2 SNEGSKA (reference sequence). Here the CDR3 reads CSAAPWTGVREQYF. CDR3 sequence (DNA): TGCAGTGCTGCCCCCTGGACAGGGGTTCGCGAGCAGTACTTC.

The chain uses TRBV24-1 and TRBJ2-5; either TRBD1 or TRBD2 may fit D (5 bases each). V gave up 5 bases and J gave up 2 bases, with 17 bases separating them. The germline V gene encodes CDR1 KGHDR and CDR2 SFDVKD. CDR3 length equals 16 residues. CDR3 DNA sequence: TGTGCCACCAGTGTGGGACGGGGAACCTTACAAGAGACCCAGTACTTC. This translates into CATSVGRGTLQETQYF.

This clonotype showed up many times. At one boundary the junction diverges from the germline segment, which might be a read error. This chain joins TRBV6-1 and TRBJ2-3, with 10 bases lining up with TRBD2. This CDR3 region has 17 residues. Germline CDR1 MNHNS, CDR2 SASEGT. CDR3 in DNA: TGTGCCAGCAGTAAAGCGGGAGGGTTATCTAGCACAGATACGCAGTATTTT. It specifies CASSKAGGLSSTDTQYF.

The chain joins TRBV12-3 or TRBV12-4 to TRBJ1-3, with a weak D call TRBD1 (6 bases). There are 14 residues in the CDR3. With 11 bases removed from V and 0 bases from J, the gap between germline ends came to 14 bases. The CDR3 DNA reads TGTGCCGTTACCGGGACACCCTCTGGAAACACCATATATTTT. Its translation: CAVTGTPSGNTIYF.

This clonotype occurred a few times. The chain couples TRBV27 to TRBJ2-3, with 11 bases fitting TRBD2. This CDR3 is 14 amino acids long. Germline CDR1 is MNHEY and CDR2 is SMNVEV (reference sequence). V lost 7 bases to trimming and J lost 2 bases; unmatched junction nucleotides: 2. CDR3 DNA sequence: TGTGCCAGCAAACTAGCGGGGGTCACAGATACGCAGTATTTT. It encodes CASKLAGVTDTQYF.

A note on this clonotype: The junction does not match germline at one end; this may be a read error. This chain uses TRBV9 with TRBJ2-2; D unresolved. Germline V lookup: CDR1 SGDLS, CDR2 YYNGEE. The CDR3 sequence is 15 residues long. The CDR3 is CASSRENSLVGQLFF. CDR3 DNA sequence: TGTGCCAGCAGCCGAGAGAACAGCCTTGTCGGGCAGCTGTTTTTT. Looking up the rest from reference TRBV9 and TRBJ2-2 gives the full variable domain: DSGVTQTPKHLITATGQRVTLRCSPRSGDLSVYWYQQSLDQGLQFLIQYYNGEERAKGNILERFSAQQFPDLHSELNLSSLELGDSALYFCASSRENSLVGQLFFGEGSRLTVL.

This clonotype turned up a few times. Here the CDR3 DNA reads TGCGCCAGCAGTGAGGACAGGAGAATAGAAGAGACCCAGTACTTC. It translates to CASSEDRRIEETQYF. V and J are TRBV10-1 and TRBJ2-5, with D maybe TRBD1 (6 bases). V was trimmed by 2 bases and J by 3 bases, leaving 13 bases between them. The CDR3 sequence is 15 residues long. Per the germline V gene, CDR1 is WNHNN and CDR2 is SYGVQD (reference sequence).

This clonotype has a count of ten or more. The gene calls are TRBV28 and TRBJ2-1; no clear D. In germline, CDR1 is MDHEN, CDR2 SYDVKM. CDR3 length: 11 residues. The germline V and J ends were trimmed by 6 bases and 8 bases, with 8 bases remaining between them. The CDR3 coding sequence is TGTGCCAGCAGGAACTTTGATGAGCAGTTCTTC. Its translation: CASRNFDEQFF.

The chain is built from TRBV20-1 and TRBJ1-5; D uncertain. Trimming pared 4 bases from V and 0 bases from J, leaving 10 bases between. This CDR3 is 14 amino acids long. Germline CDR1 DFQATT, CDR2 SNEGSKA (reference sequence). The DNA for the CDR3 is TGCAGTGCTATTGAAGGGAATAGCAATCAGCCCCAGCATTTT. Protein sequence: CSAIEGNSNQPQHF.

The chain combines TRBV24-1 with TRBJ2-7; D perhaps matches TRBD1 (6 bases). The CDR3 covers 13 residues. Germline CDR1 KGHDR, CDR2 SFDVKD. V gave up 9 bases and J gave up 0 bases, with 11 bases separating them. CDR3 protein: CATGRRGSYEQYF. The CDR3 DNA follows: TGTGCCACCGGCCGCAGGGGCTCCTACGAGCAGTACTTC.

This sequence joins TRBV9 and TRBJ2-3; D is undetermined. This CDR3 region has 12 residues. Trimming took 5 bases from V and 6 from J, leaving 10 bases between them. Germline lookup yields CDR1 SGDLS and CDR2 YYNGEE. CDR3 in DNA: TGTGCCAGCAGTGTAACTTCCGATACGCAGTATTTT. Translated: CASSVTSDTQYF.

The CDR3, as DNA: TGTGCCAGCAGCCAAGATACCAGGCAAGCTTTCTTT. Its protein product is CASSQDTRQAFF. The chain couples TRBV3-1 to TRBJ1-1; D not resolved. Germline V lookup: CDR1 LGHDT, CDR2 YNNKEL (reference sequence). Deletions cut 0 bases from V and 9 bases from J, with 8 bases between. The CDR3 length is 12 residues.

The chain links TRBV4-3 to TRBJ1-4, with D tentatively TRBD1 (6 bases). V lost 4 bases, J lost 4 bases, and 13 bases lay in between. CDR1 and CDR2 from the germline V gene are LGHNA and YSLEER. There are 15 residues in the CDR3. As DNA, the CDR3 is TGCGCCAGCAGCCCACGACAGGCGGTTAATGAAAAACTGTTTTTT. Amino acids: CASSPRQAVNEKLFF.